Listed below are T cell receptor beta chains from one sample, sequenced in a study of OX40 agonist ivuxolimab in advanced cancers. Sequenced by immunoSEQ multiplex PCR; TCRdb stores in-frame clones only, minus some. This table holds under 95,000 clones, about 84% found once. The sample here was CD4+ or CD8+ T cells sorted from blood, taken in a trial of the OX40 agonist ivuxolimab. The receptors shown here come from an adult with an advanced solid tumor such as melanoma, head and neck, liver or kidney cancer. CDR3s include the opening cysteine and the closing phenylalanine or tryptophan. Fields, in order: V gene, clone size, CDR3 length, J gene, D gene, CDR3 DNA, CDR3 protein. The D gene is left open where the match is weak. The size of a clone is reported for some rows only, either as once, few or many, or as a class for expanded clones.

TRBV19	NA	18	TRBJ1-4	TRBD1	TGTGCCAGTAGACCGGGACAGGGGTTTTGGGCAACTAATGAAAAACTGTTTTTT	CASRPGQGFWATNEKLFF
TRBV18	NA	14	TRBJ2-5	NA	TGTGCCAGCTCACCACCGGGCAGGATGGAGACCCAGTACTTC	CASSPPGRMETQYF
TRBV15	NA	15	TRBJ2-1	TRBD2	TGTGCCACCAGTTTTACTAGCGGGAGTCACAATGAGCAGTTCTTC	CATSFTSGSHNEQFF
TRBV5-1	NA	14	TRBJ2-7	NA	TGCGCCAGCAGCTTGGGGCAGGGTGAGGGGGAGCAGTACTTC	CASSLGQGEGEQYF
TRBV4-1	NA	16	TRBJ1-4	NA	TGCGCCAGCAGCCAAGATTGGAGTGCAACTAATGAAAAACTGTTTTTT	CASSQDWSATNEKLFF
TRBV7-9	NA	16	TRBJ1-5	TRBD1	TGTGCCAGCAGCGGGGCAGGACAGGCGGGAATTCAGCCCCAGCATTTT	CASSGAGQAGIQPQHF
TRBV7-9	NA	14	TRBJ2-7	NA	TGTGCCAGCAGCCCCGACAGGTACTCCTACGAGCAGTACTTC	CASSPDRYSYEQYF
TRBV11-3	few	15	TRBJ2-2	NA	TGTGCCAGCAGCTTACTGGCAGGGAAGACCGGGGAGCTGTTTTTT	CASSLLAGKTGELFF
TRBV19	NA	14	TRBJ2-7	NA	TGTGCCAGTAGTATAGTTGGGGGGGGCCGCGAGCAGTACTTC	CASSIVGGGREQYF
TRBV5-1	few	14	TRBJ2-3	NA	TGCGCCAGCAGCCCGGACACCAGCTGGGTGACGCAGTATTTT	CASSPDTSWVTQYF
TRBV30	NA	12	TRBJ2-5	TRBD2	TGTGCCTGGGGACTAGCGGCAGAGACCCAGTACTTC	CAWGLAAETQYF
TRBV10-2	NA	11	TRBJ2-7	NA	TGCGCCAGCAGTGAGGTTCGGGAGCAGTACTTC	CASSEVREQYF
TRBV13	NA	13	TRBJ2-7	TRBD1	TGTGCCAGCAAGGACAGGGGAAGATGGGAGCAGTACTTC	CASKDRGRWEQYF
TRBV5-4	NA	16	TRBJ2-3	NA	TGTGCCAGCAGCGGGGGGCAGGACCCAGCAGGAGATACGCAGTATTTT	CASSGGQDPAGDTQYF
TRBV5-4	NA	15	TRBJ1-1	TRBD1	TGTGCCAGCAGCTTGGAACAGGGGGTTAACACTGAAGCTTTCTTT	CASSLEQGVNTEAFF
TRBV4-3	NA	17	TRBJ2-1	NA	TGCGCCAGCAGCTTTGCCGCGGGACAAGATTATGACAATGAGCAGTTCTTC	CASSFAAGQDYDNEQFF
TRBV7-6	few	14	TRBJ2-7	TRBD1	TGTGCCAGCAGCTTAGTCCAGGGGGCCTACGAGCAGTACTTC	CASSLVQGAYEQYF
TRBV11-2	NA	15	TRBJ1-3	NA	TGTGCCAGCAGCCCGGGGAGGAACTCTGGAAACACCATATATTTT	CASSPGRNSGNTIYF
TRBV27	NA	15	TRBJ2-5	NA	TGTGCCTCAGCATCTCCCGCTTTGTACCAAGAGACCCAGTACTTC	CASASPALYQETQYF
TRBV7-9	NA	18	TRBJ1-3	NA	TGTGCCAGCAGCTTTCTCTTGGCTGCAACTATCTCTGGAAACACCATATATTTT	CASSFLLAATISGNTIYF
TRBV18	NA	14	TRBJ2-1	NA	TGTGCCAGCTCACCAAACTCGGGATCCGGTGAGCAGTTCTTC	CASSPNSGSGEQFF
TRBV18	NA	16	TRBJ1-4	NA	TGTGCCAGCTCACCATCCCCGGACAGCTATAATGAAAAACTGTTTTTT	CASSPSPDSYNEKLFF
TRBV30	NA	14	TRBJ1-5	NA	TGTGCCTGGAGTAAAGGGTCCCAAGGTCAGCCCCAGCATTTT	CAWSKGSQGQPQHF
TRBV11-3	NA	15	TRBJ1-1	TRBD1	TGTGCCAGCAGATCTAGGCAGGGGGGCGGCACTGAAGCTTTCTTT	CASRSRQGGGTEAFF
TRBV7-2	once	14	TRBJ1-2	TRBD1	TGTGCCAGCAGCACGGGACAGGACCTCTATGGCTACACCTTC	CASSTGQDLYGYTF
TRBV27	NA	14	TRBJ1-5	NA	TGTGCCAGCAGTTTTAAAGGGGGGCTGTGGCCCCAGCATTTT	CASSFKGGLWPQHF
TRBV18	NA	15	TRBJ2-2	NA	TGTGCCAGCTCACCCCCCGGGGTGAGGACCGGGGAGCTGTTTTTT	CASSPPGVRTGELFF
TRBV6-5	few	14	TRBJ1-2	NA	TGTGCCAGCAGTTACTTGGCGCAGGGCGGCGGCTACACCTTC	CASSYLAQGGGYTF
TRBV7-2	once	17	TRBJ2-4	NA	TGTGCCAGCAGCCCCCAGAGCACCGGTGTAGCCAAAAACATTCAGTACTTC	CASSPQSTGVAKNIQYF
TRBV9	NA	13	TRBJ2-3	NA	TGTGCCAGCAGCGGAGGTAGCACAGATACGCAGTATTTT	CASSGGSTDTQYF
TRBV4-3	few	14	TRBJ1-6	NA	TGCGCCAGCAGCCACAGGGATCAGGGTTCACCCCTCCACTTT	CASSHRDQGSPLHF
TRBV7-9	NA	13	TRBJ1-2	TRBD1	TGTGCCAGCAGACCTCAGGGGGCGAATGGCTACACCTTC	CASRPQGANGYTF
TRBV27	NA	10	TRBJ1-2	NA	TGTGCCAGCCGTCTTTATGGCTACACCTTC	CASRLYGYTF
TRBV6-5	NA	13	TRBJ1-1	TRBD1	TGTGCCAGCAGTTACACGGACAGGGGCGAAGCTTTCTTT	CASSYTDRGEAFF
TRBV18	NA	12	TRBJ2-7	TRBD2	TGTGCCAGCTCACCCGGGGGGGACGAGCAGTACTTC	CASSPGGDEQYF
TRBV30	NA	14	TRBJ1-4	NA	TGTGCCTGGACGACAGGACTCTTTAATGAAAAACTGTTTTTT	CAWTTGLFNEKLFF
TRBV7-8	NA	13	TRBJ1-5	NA	TGTGCCAGCAGCTTAGGACACAATCAGCCCCAGCATTTT	CASSLGHNQPQHF
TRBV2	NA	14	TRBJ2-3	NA	TGTGCCAGCAGTGACAGGGGAGGGACAGATACGCAGTATTTT	CASSDRGGTDTQYF
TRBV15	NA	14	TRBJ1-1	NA	TGTGCCACCAGTCCAAGAGCGCCGAACACTGAAGCTTTCTTT	CATSPRAPNTEAFF
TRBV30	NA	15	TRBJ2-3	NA	TGTGCCTGGAGGGCAGGGGCTCTTAGCACAGATACGCAGTATTTT	CAWRAGALSTDTQYF
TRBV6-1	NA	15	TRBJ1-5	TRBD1	TGTGCCAGCAGTGCGGAACCAGGGGGGTATCAGCCCCAGCATTTT	CASSAEPGGYQPQHF
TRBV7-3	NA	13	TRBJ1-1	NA	TGTGCCAGCAGTCCTCAGGGGAGCACTGAAGCTTTCTTT	CASSPQGSTEAFF
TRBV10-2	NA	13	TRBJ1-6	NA	TGCGCCAGCAGTGAGTCAGGGAATTCACCCCTCCACTTT	CASSESGNSPLHF
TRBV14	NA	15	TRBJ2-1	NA	TGTGCCAGCAGCCATCTTAGCCCCTCCAACAATGAGCAGTTCTTC	CASSHLSPSNNEQFF
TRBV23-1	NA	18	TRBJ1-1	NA	TGCGCCAGCAGTCAAAAACTCCCGTGGGGGGTTATGTGCACTGAAGCTTTCTTT	CASSQKLPWGVMCTEAFF
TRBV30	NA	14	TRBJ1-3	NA	TGTGCCTGGAGTTCATCTGCATCTGGAAACACCATATATTTT	CAWSSSASGNTIYF
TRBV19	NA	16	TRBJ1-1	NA	TGTGCCAGTAGCCCTTCGCCAAGACAGTTGAACACTGAAGCTTTCTTT	CASSPSPRQLNTEAFF
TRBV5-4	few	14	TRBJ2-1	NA	TGTGCCACGAACGCGGGACCCCAGCGCAATGAGCAGTTCTTC	CATNAGPQRNEQFF
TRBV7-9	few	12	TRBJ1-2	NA	TGTGCCAGCAGCCACCTGGGGAGTGGCTACACCTTC	CASSHLGSGYTF
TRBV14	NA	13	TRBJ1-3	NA	TGTGCCAGCAGCCAAGTCCCGGTAAACACCATATATTTT	CASSQVPVNTIYF
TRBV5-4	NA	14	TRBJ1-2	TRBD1	TGTGCCAGCAGCTTGCCAGGGGGCGCCGACGGCTACACCTTC	CASSLPGGADGYTF
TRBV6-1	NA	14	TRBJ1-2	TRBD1	TGTGCCAGCAGTGAAGGACAGGGGGCGTATGGCTACACCTTC	CASSEGQGAYGYTF
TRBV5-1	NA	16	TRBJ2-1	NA	TGCGCCAGCAGCTTGTTTGGGGGGCGCAGCTACAATGAGCAGTTCTTC	CASSLFGGRSYNEQFF
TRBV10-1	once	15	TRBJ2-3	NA	TGCGCCAGCAGCCCGCAAACGGTGCGCACAGATACGCAGTATTTT	CASSPQTVRTDTQYF